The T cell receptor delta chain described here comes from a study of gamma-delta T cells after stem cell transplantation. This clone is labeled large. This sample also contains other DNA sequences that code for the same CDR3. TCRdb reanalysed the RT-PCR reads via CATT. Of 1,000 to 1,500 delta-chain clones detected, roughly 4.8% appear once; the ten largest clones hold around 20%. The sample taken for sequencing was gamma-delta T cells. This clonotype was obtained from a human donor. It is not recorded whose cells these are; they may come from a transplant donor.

This chain's CDR3 is CAASASILGDYFLTAQLFF. For the CDR3, the DNA is TGTGCAGCAAGCGCCTCCATACTGGGGGATTACTTTTTGACAGCACAACTCTTCTTT. The chain joins TRAV29/DV5 to TRDJ2; 10 bases align to TRDD3. CDR3 length: 19 residues. Germline V gene lookup returns CDR1 NSMFDY and CDR2 ISSIKDK. With 0 bases clipped from V and 1 base from J, the junction kept 12 bases outside the gene matches.